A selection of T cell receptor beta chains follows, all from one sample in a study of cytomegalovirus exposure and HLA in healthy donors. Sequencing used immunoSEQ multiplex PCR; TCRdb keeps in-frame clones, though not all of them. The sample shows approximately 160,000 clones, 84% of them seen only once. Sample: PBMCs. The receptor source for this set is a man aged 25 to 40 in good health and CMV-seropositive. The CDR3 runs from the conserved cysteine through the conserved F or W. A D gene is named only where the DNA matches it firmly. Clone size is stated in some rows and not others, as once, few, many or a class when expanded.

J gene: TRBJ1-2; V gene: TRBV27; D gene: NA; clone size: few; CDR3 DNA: TGTGCCAGCAGTCAGACAGTGACAGCTAACTATGGCTACACCTTC; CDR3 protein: CASSQTVTANYGYTF
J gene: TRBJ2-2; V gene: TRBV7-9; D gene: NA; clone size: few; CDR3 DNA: TGTGCCCCGGTAGGGGCCACCGGGGAGCTGTTTTTT; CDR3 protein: CAPVGATGELFF
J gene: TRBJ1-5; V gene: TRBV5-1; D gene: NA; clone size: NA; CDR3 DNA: TGCGCCAGCAGTCCCGTGACGGGAACCCATCAGCCCCAGCATTTT; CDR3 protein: CASSPVTGTHQPQHF
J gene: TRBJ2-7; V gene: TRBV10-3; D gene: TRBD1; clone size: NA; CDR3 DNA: TGTGCCATCGAAGGGGGCAGCCCCTACGAGCAGTACTTC; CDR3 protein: CAIEGGSPYEQYF
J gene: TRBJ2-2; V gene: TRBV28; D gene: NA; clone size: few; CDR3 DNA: TGTGCCAGCTCCCTAGTTCAGGGTACCGGGGAGCTGTTTTTT; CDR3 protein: CASSLVQGTGELFF
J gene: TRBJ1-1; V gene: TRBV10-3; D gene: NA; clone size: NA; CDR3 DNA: TGTGCCATCCAGGGATCAAACACTGAAGCTTTCTTT; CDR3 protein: CAIQGSNTEAFF
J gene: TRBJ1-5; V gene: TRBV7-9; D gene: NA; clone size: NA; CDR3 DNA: TGTGCCAGCAGCTTAAATGCGGATCAGCCCCAGCATTTT; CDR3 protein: CASSLNADQPQHF
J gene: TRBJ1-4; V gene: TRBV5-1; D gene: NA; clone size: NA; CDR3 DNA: TGCGCCAGCAGCTTGGTCTCAGGGGCCAGTAATGAAAAACTGTTTTTT; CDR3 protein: CASSLVSGASNEKLFF
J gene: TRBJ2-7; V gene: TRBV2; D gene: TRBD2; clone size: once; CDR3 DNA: TGTGCCAGCAGGCCCGGCAGACTAGCTCGGGACGAGCAGTACTTC; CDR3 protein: CASRPGRLARDEQYF
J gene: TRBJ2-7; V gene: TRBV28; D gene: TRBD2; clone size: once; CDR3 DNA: TGTGCCAGCGGGCTAGCGGGTTCGTACGAGCAGTACTTC; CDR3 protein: CASGLAGSYEQYF
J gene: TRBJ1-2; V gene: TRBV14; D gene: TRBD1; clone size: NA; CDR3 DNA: TGTGCCAGCAGCCAAGTGGGGACAGGGAGCTATGGCTACACCTTC; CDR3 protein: CASSQVGTGSYGYTF
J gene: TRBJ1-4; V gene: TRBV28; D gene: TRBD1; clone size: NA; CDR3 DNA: TGTGCCAGCAGGCTGACAGGGCCCAATGAAAAACTGTTTTTT; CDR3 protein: CASRLTGPNEKLFF
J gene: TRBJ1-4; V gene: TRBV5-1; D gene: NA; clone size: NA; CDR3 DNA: TGCGCCAGCAGCTCTTTGAGGAACTCTAATGAAAAACTGTTTTTT; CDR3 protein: CASSSLRNSNEKLFF
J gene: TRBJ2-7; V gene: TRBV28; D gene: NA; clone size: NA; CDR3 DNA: TGTGCCAGCCAGTCGCAGAGGGAGGAGCAGTACTTC; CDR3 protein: CASQSQREEQYF
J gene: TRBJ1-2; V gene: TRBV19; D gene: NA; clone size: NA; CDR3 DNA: TGTGCCGGACTCCCCCGGGGAAACTATGGCTACACCTTC; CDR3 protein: CAGLPRGNYGYTF
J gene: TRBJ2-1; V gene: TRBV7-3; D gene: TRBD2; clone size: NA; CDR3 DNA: TGTGCCAGCAGCCAAGGACTAGCCTCCTACAATGAGCAGTTCTTC; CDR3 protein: CASSQGLASYNEQFF
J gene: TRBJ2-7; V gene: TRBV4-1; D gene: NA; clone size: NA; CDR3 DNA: TGCGCCAGCAGCCAAGTTAGCGGCGGTACTTACGAGCAGTACTTC; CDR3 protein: CASSQVSGGTYEQYF
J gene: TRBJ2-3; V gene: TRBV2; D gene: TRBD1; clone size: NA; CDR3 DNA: TGTGCCAGCAGTGGGGACAGCCGCACAGATACGCAGTATTTT; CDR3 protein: CASSGDSRTDTQYF
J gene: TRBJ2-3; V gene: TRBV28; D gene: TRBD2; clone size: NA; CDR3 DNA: TGTGCCAGCAGATTCGGCCTAGCGGGAGGGGTTGTTGGCACAGATACGCAGTATTTT; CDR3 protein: CASRFGLAGGVVGTDTQYF
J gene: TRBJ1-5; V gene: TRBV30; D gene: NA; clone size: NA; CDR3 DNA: TGTGCCTTCGACCAGGGGATGCGGCAGCCCCAGCATTTT; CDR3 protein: CAFDQGMRQPQHF
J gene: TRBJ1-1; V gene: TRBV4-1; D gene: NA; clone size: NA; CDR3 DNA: TGCGCCAGCAGCGTACAGGTCAACACTGAAGCTTTCTTT; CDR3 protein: CASSVQVNTEAFF
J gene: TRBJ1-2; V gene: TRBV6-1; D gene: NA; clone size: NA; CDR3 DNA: TGTGCCAGCAGTGAAACGGGGTTTCCAAGCTATGGCTACACCTTC; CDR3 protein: CASSETGFPSYGYTF
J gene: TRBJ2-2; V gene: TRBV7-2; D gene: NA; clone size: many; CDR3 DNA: TGTGCCAGCAGCTTAATGATCTCGGGCGGGGAGCTGTTTTTT; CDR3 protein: CASSLMISGGELFF
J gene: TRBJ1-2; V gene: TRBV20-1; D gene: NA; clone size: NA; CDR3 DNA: TGCAGTGCAAGCGGGGGTAGCACCTTC; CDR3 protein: CSASGGSTF
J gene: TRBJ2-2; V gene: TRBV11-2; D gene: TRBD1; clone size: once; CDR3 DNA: TGTGCCAGCAGCTTAAGGACAGGGTACGGCACCGGGGAGCTGTTTTTT; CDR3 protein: CASSLRTGYGTGELFF
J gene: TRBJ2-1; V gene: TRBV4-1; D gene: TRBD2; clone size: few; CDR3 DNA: TGCGCCAGCAGCCAAGAAGGTCTAGCGGGCTCCTACAATGAGCAGTTCTTC; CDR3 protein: CASSQEGLAGSYNEQFF